A single sample is the source of the 3 T cell receptor beta chains below, sequenced in a study of T cell repertoires in cytomegalovirus infection. A single record per CDR3 protein comes from TCRdb applying MiXCR to the reads. The sample includes under 300,000 distinct CDR3 sequences, roughly an eighth of them seen just once. Sequencing was carried out using PBMCs. These receptors all come from a human donor in good health (CMV status not recorded). Some clones in this sample may be carry-over from other donors' samples.

This clonotype was seen at least ten times. CDR3 sequence: CASSYPGLYEQYF. DNA of the CDR3: TGTGCCAGCAGCTACCCGGGACTTTACGAGCAGTACTTC. The V and J genes are TRBV5-4 and TRBJ2-7; perhaps TRBD2 as D (6 bases). This CDR3 has 13 residues. V lost 3 bases to trimming and J lost 4 bases, with 11 bases between them. CDR1 and CDR2 (germline): SGHNT, YYREEE (reference sequence).

The sample holds many counts of this clonotype. The chain joins TRBV5-5 to TRBJ2-3; D may be TRBD1 or TRBD2 (5 bases each). The CDR3 is 15 residues long. The V and J ends lost 4 bases and 0 bases respectively, with 12 bases between them. Germline CDR1 is SGHKS and CDR2 is YYEKEE (reference sequence). CDR3 in DNA: TGTGCCAGCAGCCCCGACGGGACGAGCACAGATACGCAGTATTTT. Its protein product is CASSPDGTSTDTQYF.

The sample holds a few counts of this clonotype. This sequence joins TRBV20-1 and TRBJ2-1, with 7 bases lining up with TRBD2. This CDR3 has 14 amino acids. Germline V gene lookup returns CDR1 DFQATT and CDR2 SNEGSKA (reference sequence). V was pared by 5 bases and J by 6 bases, with 10 bases of the junction left unmatched. The CDR3 reads CSASPGLLLNEQFF. The CDR3 coding sequence is TGCAGTGCTTCTCCGGGACTACTACTCAATGAGCAGTTCTTC.